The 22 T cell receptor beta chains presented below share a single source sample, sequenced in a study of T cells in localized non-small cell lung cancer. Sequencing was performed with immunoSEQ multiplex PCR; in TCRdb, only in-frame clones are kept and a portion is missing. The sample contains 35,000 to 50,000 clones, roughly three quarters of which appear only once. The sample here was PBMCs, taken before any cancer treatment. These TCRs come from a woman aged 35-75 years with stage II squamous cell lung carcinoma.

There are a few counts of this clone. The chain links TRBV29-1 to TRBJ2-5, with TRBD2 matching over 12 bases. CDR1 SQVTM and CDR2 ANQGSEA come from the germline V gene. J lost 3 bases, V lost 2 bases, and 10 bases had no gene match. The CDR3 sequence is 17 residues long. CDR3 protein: CSVEMWLAGGGEETQYF. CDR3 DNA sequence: TGCAGCGTTGAAATGTGGCTAGCGGGAGGGGGAGAAGAGACCCAGTACTTC.

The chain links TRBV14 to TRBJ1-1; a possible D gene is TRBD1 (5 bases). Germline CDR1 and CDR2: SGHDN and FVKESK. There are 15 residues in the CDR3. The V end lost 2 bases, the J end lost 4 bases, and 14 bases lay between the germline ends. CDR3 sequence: CASSQTGVGGTEAFF. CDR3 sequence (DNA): TGTGCCAGCAGCCAAACAGGTGTAGGTGGCACTGAAGCTTTCTTT.

The CDR3 is CASSYLQGANYGYTF. Written as DNA, the CDR3 is TGTGCCAGCAGTTACCTTCAGGGAGCTAACTATGGCTACACCTTC. This chain joins TRBV6-5 and TRBJ1-2, with D possibly being TRBD1 (5 bases). The CDR3 consists of 15 residues. Germline V gives CDR1 MNHEY, CDR2 SVGAGI. Trimming pared 2 bases from V and 0 bases from J, leaving 10 bases between.

The CDR3 protein is CASSLANYGYTF. CDR3 in DNA: TGTGCCAGCAGTTTGGCTAACTATGGCTACACCTTC. The chain links TRBV28 to TRBJ1-2, with unresolved D. The V gene's germline CDR1 is MDHEN and CDR2 SYDVKM. The CDR3 sequence is 12 residues long. The V end lost 3 bases, the J end lost 0 bases, and 2 bases lay between the germline ends.

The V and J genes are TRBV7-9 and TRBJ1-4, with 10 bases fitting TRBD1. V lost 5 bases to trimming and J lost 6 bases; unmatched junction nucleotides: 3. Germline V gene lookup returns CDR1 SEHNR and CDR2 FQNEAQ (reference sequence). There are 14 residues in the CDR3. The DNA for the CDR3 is TGTGCCAGCAGCCAAGGGACAGGGGATGAAAAACTGTTTTTT. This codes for CASSQGTGDEKLFF.

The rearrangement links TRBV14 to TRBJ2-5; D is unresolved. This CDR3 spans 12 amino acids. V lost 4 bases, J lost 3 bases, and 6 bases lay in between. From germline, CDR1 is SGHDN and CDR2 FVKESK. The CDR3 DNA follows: TGTGCCAGCAGCCCAAGGGAAGAGACCCAGTACTTC. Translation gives CASSPREETQYF.

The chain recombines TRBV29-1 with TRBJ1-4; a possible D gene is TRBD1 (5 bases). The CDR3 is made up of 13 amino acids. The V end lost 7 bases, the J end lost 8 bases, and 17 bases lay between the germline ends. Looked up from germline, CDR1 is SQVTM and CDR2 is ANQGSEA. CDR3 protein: CSGSGKWGEKLFF. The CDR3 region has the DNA TGCAGCGGCTCAGGGAAATGGGGAGAAAAACTGTTTTTT. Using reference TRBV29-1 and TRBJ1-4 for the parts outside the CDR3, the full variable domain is SAVISQKPSRDICQRGTSLTIQCQVDSQVTMMFWYRQQPGQSLTLIATANQGSEATYESGFVIDKFPISRPNLTFSTLTVSNMSPEDSSIYLCSGSGKWGEKLFFGSGTQLSVL.

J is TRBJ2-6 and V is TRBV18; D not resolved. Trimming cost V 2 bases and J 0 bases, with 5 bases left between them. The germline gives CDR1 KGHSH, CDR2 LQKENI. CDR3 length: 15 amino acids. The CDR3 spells CASSPLNSGANVLTF. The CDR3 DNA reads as TGTGCCAGCTCACCATTAAACTCTGGGGCCAACGTCCTGACTTTC.

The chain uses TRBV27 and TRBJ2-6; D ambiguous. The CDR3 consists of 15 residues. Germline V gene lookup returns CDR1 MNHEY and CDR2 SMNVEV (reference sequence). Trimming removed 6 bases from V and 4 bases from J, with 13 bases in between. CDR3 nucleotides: TGTGCCAGCAGACCACAAGGAGCCGGGGCCAACGTCCTGACTTTC. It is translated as CASRPQGAGANVLTF.

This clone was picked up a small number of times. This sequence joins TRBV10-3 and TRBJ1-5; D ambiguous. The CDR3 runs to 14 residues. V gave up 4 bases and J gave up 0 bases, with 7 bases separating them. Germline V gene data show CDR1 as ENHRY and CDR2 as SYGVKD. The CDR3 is CAISAGNSNQPQHF. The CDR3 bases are TGTGCCATCAGTGCCGGGAATAGCAATCAGCCCCAGCATTTT.

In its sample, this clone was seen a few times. The chain's CDR3 is CASSLSGANTEAFF. The CDR3 bases are TGTGCCAGCAGCCTCTCGGGAGCGAACACTGAAGCTTTCTTT. This chain connects TRBV7-3 to TRBJ1-1; D unresolved. Germline CDR1 and CDR2: SGHTA and FQGTGA. Trimming took off 5 bases at V and 1 base at J, with 11 bases between the two ends. The CDR3 is 14 residues long.

The CDR3 is CASSLSGRNQPQHF. CDR3 in DNA: TGTGCCAGCAGCTTATCCGGAAGGAACCAGCCCCAGCATTTT. The gene calls are TRBV13 and TRBJ1-5; D remains ambiguous. V lost 2 bases, J lost 7 bases, and 12 bases lay in between. This CDR3 is 14 amino acids long. CDR1 is PRHDT and CDR2 is FYEKMQ in the germline V gene (reference sequence).

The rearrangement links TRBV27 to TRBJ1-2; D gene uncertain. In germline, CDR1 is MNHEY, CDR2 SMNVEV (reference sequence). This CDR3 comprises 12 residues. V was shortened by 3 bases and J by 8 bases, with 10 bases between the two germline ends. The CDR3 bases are TGTGCCAGCAGTTTCCCGGGCGGGGGCTACACCTTC. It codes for CASSFPGGGYTF.

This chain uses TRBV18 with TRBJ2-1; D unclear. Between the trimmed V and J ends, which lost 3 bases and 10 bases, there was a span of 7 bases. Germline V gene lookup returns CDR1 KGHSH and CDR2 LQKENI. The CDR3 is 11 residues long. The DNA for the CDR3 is TGTGCCAGCTCACCTTACCGGGAGCAGTTCTTC. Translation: CASSPYREQFF.

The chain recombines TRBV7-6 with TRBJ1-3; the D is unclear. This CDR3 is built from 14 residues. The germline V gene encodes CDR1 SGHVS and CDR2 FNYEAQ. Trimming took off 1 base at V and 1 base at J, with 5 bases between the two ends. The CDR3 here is CASSLGVSGNTIYF. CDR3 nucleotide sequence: TGTGCCAGCAGCTTAGGGGTTTCTGGAAACACCATATATTTT.

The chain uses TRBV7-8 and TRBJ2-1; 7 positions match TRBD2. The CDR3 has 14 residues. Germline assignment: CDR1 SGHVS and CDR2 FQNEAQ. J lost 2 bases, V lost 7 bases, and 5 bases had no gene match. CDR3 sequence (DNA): TGTGCCAGCAACAGCGGGGAGCCCTACAATGAGCAGTTCTTC. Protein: CASNSGEPYNEQFF.

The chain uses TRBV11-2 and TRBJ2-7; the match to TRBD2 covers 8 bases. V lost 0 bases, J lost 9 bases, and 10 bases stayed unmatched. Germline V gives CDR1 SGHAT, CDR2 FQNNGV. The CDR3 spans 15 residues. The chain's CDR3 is CASSLDVGAGGGQYF. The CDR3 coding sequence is TGTGCCAGCAGCTTAGATGTAGGGGCGGGGGGCGGGCAGTACTTC.

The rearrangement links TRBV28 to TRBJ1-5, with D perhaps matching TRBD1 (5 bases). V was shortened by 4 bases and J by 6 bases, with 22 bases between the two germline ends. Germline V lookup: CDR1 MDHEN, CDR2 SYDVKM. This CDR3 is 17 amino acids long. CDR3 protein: CASSSEPVRGESQPQHF. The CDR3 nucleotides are TGTGCCAGCAGTTCCGAACCCGTCCGGGGCGAAAGTCAGCCCCAGCATTTT.

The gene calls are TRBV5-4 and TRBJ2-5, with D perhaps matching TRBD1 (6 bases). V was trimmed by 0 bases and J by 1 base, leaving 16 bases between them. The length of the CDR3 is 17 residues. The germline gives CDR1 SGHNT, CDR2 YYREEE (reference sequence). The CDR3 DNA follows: TGTGCCAGCAGCTTGGAGCGTCAGGGGCGTCTCCAAGAGACCCAGTACTTC. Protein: CASSLERQGRLQETQYF.

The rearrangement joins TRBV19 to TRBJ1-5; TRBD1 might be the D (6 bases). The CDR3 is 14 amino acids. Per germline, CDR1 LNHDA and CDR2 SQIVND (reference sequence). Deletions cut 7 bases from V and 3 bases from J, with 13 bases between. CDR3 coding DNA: TGTGCCAGTAAAGGGGGGGACCTCAATCAGCCCCAGCATTTT. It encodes CASKGGDLNQPQHF.

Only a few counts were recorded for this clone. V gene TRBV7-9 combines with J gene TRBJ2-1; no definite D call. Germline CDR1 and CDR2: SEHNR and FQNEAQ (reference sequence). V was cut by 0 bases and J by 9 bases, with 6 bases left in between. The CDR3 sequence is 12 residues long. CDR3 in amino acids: CASSLARTEQFF. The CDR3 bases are TGTGCCAGCAGCTTAGCGCGGACTGAGCAGTTCTTC.

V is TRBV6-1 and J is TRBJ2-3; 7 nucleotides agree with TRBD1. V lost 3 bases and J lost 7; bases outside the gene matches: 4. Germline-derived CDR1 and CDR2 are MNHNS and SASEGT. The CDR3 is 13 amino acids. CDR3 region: CASSDGQAHTQYF. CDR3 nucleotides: TGTGCCAGCAGTGATGGACAGGCACATACGCAGTATTTT.